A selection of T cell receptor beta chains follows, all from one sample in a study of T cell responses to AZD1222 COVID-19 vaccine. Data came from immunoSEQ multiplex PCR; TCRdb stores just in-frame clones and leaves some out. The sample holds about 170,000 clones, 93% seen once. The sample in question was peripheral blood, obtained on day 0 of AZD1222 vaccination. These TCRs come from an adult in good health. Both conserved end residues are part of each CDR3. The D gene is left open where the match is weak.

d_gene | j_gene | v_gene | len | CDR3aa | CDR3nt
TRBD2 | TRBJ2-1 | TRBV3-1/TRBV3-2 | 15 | CASTRGGAGGNEQFF | TGTGCCAGCACCCGAGGGGGGGCGGGAGGCAATGAGCAGTTCTTC
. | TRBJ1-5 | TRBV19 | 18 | CASSMQKGSRDLRQPQHF | TGTGCCAGTAGCATGCAAAAGGGATCCAGGGATTTAAGGCAGCCCCAGCATTTT
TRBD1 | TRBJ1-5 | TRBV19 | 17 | CASSPIGTGLSNQPQHF | TGTGCCAGTAGCCCGATAGGGACAGGGCTAAGCAATCAGCCCCAGCATTTT
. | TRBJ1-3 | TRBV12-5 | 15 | CASGLPSGARNTIYF | TGTGCTAGTGGTTTGCCTAGCGGGGCACGAAACACCATATATTTT
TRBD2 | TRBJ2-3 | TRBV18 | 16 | CASSPQPSGNTDTQYF | TGTGCCAGCTCACCACAGCCTAGCGGAAACACAGATACGCAGTATTTT
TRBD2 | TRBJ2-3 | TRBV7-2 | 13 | CASTWTSSDTQYF | TGTGCCAGCACTTGGACTAGTTCGGATACGCAGTATTTT
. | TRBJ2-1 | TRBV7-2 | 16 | CASSRSGPGSYNEQFF | TGTGCCAGCAGCCGCTCGGGGCCTGGCTCCTACAATGAGCAGTTCTTC
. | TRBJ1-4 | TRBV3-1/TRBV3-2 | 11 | CASSQDRKLFF | TGTGCCAGCAGCCAAGACAGGAAACTGTTTTTT
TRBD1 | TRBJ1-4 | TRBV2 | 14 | CASSATGFNEKLFF | TGTGCCAGCAGCGCGACAGGGTTTAATGAAAAACTGTTTTTT
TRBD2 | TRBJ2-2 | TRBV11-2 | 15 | CASARREPYTGELFF | TGTGCCAGCGCCCGGCGGGAGCCATACACCGGGGAGCTGTTTTTT
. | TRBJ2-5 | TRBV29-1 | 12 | CSVRQALGTQYF | TGCAGCGTTCGACAGGCTCTAGGGACCCAGTACTTC
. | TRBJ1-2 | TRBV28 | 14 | CASSFILGNYGYTF | TGTGCCAGCAGTTTTATCCTGGGGAACTATGGCTACACCTTC
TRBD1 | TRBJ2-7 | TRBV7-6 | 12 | CASSQGAGEQYF | TGTGCCAGTTCACAGGGGGCGGGGGAGCAGTACTTC
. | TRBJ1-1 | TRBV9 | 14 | CASSVSVANTEAFF | TGTGCCAGCAGCGTAAGCGTTGCGAACACTGAAGCTTTCTTT
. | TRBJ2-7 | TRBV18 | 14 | CASSPPAGPYEQYF | TGTGCCAGCTCACCCCCCGCGGGACCTTACGAGCAGTACTTC